This T cell receptor beta chain was sequenced in a study of cytomegalovirus exposure and HLA in healthy donors. Whole-study results and caveats: Later work associated 16,951 TCR beta sequences with HLA alleles at 0.05 false discovery rate.

A multiplex PCR was run with 60 Vbeta primers and 13 Jbeta primers. The method was immunoSEQ multiplex PCR; TCRdb's version includes in-frame clones alone and lacks a portion of them. The sample includes 100,000 to 150,000 clones, approximately 80% seen only once; the top ten take around 13%. Comment on this clone: Its specificity is unknown.

Material for sequencing was PBMCs. The TCR sequence derives from a woman in her forties in good health and CMV-seropositive.

CDR3 sequence reads: CASGVDREREKLFF. CDR3 nucleotide sequence: TGTGCCAGCGGAGTGGACAGGGAAAGAGAAAAACTGTTTTTT. The chain has TRBV11-2 and TRBJ1-4; TRBD1 matches 8 bases. With 8 bases clipped from V and 8 bases from J, the junction kept 10 bases outside the gene matches. The germline gives CDR1 SGHAT, CDR2 FQNNGV. The CDR3 covers 14 residues.